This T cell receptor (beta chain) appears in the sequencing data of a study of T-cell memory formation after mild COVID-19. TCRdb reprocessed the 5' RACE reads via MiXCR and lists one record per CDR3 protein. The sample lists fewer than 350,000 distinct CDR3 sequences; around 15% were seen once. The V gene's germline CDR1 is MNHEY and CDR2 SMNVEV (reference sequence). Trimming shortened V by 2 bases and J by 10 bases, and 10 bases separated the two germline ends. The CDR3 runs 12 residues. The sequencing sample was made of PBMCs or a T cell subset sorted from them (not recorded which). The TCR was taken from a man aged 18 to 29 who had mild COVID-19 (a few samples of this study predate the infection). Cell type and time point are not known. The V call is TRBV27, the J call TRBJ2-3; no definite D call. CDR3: CASSLLQESQYF. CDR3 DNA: TGTGCCAGCAGTTTACTTCAAGAATCGCAGTATTTT.